This T cell receptor beta chain appears in the sequencing data of a study of T cells in Graves' hyperthyroidism and ophthalmopathy. Overall study findings and caveats: Ophthalmopathy was identified by the model a median about seven months ahead of onset. Most thyroid clonotypes with frequency above 0.001 were detected in blood.

V was shortened by 0 bases and J by 11 bases, with 8 bases between the two germline ends. Germline V gene lookup returns CDR1 LGHDT and CDR2 YNNKEL (reference sequence). This CDR3 is 12 amino acids long. Amplified TCR beta CDR3 regions came from RNA transcripts. First-round RT-PCR of the TCR CDR3 relied on the HTBI primer set. TCRdb analysed the multiplex PCR reads with MiXCR anew, one entry per CDR3 protein. The data contain about 210,000 distinct CDR3 sequences, 15% to 20% of them seen just once; the ten biggest clones take up under 65%. With a duration under 2 months, the hyperthyroidism was newly diagnosed in patients aged 18 to 65. The table lists this clonotype with many counts. Its antigen is as yet unknown.

The J gene is TRBJ2-1, the V gene TRBV3-1; unclear D gene. The source of this sequence is a man aged 45 to 65 with Graves' hyperthyroidism. Material for sequencing was blood. CDR3 loop: CASSQESGKQFF. The CDR3 bases are TGTGCCAGCAGCCAAGAATCTGGGAAGCAGTTCTTC.